These T cell receptor beta chains were read from a single sample in a study of blood T cell repertoires in COVID-19. Clones were read by immunoSEQ multiplex PCR, and TCRdb kept only the in-frame ones, dropping some. This sample has approximately 130,000 clones, with around three quarters found just once. The sequenced material came from peripheral blood. All receptors come from a human donor in a cohort sampled during active COVID-19. Both conserved end residues are part of each CDR3. D genes are given only for firm matches. The size entry is marked missing in some rows and otherwise reads once, few, many or a size class.

>TRBJ2-7|15|TRBV10-1|TRBD1|few
TGCGCCAGCAGTGAGTTAAGGGGGCGAGGGTACGAGCAGTACTTC
CASSELRGRGYEQYF
>TRBJ2-1|17|TRBV4-1|TRBD2|.
TGCGCCAGCAGCCAGCTCCTAGCGGGGGGGGCCTACAATGAGCAGTTCTTC
CASSQLLAGGAYNEQFF
>TRBJ1-2|14|TRBV18|TRBD1|.
TGTGCCAGCTCACCCGGACAGGATAACTATGGCTACACCTTC
CASSPGQDNYGYTF
>TRBJ1-1|14|TRBV18|.|.
TGTGCCAGCTCACCGGGCGAGCAGGGTACTGAAGCTTTCTTT
CASSPGEQGTEAFF
>TRBJ1-2|18|TRBV19|TRBD1|.
TGTGCCACTAACCTCAGAAGGGACAGTAGAGATTCTAACTATGGCTACACCTTC
CATNLRRDSRDSNYGYTF
>TRBJ1-1|18|TRBV6-6|TRBD1|.
TGTGCCAGCAGTCAAACACGCGGGACAGGGTCTTTGAACACTGAAGCTTTCTTT
CASSQTRGTGSLNTEAFF
>TRBJ2-1|15|TRBV6-5|.|.
TGTGCCAGCAGTCCACCGGACATCTCCTACAATGAGCAGTTCTTC
CASSPPDISYNEQFF
>TRBJ1-1|13|TRBV13|TRBD1|.
TGTGCCAGCAGGTACGGGACAGGCCATGGAGCTTTCTTT
CASRYGTGHGAFF
>TRBJ1-1|13|TRBV10-3|TRBD1|.
TGTGCCATCGGGACAGGGGGCATCACTGAAGCTTTCTTT
CAIGTGGITEAFF
>TRBJ2-3|14|TRBV27|.|once
TGTGCCAGCAGGCTACTAGGCCCCACAGATACGCAGTATTTT
CASRLLGPTDTQYF
>TRBJ2-1|15|TRBV19|TRBD2|.
TGTGCCAGTAGCCCGACTAGCGGTTATGTGAATGAGCAGTTCTTC
CASSPTSGYVNEQFF
>TRBJ1-1|17|TRBV5-1|TRBD1|once
TGCGCCAGCAGCTCTGTCCCGGGACAGGGCCGTAACACTGAAGCTTTCTTT
CASSSVPGQGRNTEAFF
>TRBJ2-3|16|TRBV19|TRBD2|.
TGTGCCAGTAGTATTGGCGGGGGGGGCTGGGCAGATACGCAGTATTTT
CASSIGGGGWADTQYF
>TRBJ1-1|17|TRBV28|.|.
TGTGCCAGCTCAACCTTAAGGGGACGCCGGGGAGGAACTGAAGCTTTCTTT
CASSTLRGRRGGTEAFF
>TRBJ2-1|16|TRBV15|.|.
TGTGCCACCAGCAGAGCCTCAAGCGTCTCCTACAATGAGCAGTTCTTC
CATSRASSVSYNEQFF
>TRBJ2-7|14|TRBV5-1|TRBD1|.
TGCGCCAGCAGCAAAGGGACAGGGAACTACGAGCAGTACTTC
CASSKGTGNYEQYF
>TRBJ1-2|14|TRBV28|.|.
TGTGCCAGCGGTACTATGGTGACGGGCTATGGCTACACCTTC
CASGTMVTGYGYTF
>TRBJ2-5|15|TRBV15|TRBD1|.
TGTGCCACCAGCAGAGTTAAGGGGGCGGGTGAGACCCAGTACTTC
CATSRVKGAGETQYF
>TRBJ1-1|14|TRBV11-2|.|.
TGTGCCAGCAGCTTAGCAGGGCAGAACACTGAAGCTTTCTTT
CASSLAGQNTEAFF
>TRBJ1-4|15|TRBV5-4|TRBD1|.
TGTGCCAGCAGCTTGGCCGGGACAGGGAGGGAAAAACTGTTTTTT
CASSLAGTGREKLFF
>TRBJ2-2|14|TRBV7-3|TRBD1|once
TGTGCCAGCAGCTCGACAGGGGGCACCGGGGAGCTGTTTTTT
CASSSTGGTGELFF
>TRBJ2-5|14|TRBV19|.|.
TGTGCCAGTAGTAGCGGAGGGTCAAGGGAGACCCAGTACTTC
CASSSGGSRETQYF
>TRBJ2-1|15|TRBV7-6|TRBD2|few
TGTGCCAGCAGTCCCAGCGGGGGGGCGTTCAATGAGCAGTTCTTC
CASSPSGGAFNEQFF
>TRBJ1-2|13|TRBV5-6|.|.
TGTGCCAGCAGCTCCAGGGGCCCCCCTGGCTACACCTTC
CASSSRGPPGYTF
>TRBJ2-5|18|TRBV9|TRBD2|.
TGTGCCAGCAGCGTAGATCACGGACTAGCGGGGGCGGGGGAGACCCAGTACTTC
CASSVDHGLAGAGETQYF
>TRBJ1-1|13|TRBV7-9|.|.
TGTGCCAGCAGCTCGGGTATGAACACTGAAGCTTTCTTT
CASSSGMNTEAFF
>TRBJ1-2|13|TRBV28|.|.
TGTGCCAGCAGTTTGCCCTCGGGGGGCGGCTACACCTTC
CASSLPSGGGYTF
>TRBJ2-1|15|TRBV7-9|TRBD2|.
TGTGCCAGCAGCTCATCTAGCGGGGGGGCCGATGAGCAGTTCTTC
CASSSSSGGADEQFF
>TRBJ1-2|15|TRBV6-2/TRBV6-3|.|.
TGTGCCAGCAGTTACGGGCAGACAGGAATATATGGCTACACCTTC
CASSYGQTGIYGYTF
>TRBJ2-3|16|TRBV5-1|TRBD1|.
TGCGCCAGCAGCTCGATAGGGACAGCTAGCACAGATACGCAGTATTTT
CASSSIGTASTDTQYF
>TRBJ2-7|13|TRBV5-1|TRBD2|.
TGCGCCAGCAAGCGGGGAGGGGAGTACGAGCAGTACTTC
CASKRGGEYEQYF
>TRBJ2-5|14|TRBV14|.|.
TGTGCCAGCAGCCCAAACCTAGGGGGACAGACCCAGTACTTC
CASSPNLGGQTQYF
>TRBJ2-6|17|TRBV7-3|.|.
TGTGCCAGCAGCTTAAACGGGGGGCGGGCTGGGGCCAACGTCCTGACTTTC
CASSLNGGRAGANVLTF
>TRBJ2-6|17|TRBV3-1/TRBV3-2|.|.
TGTGCCAGCAGCCAAGAAGGAGGTACTTCTGGGGCCAACGTCCTGACTTTC
CASSQEGGTSGANVLTF
>TRBJ2-7|15|TRBV28|TRBD1|.
TGTGCCAGCAGTTCTTCTGGGACAGGGAACTACGAGCAGTACTTC
CASSSSGTGNYEQYF
>TRBJ2-7|15|TRBV7-8|TRBD1|.
TGTGCCAGCAGCTTAGGGGACAGGGGGCGTAGAGAGCAGTACTTC
CASSLGDRGRREQYF
>TRBJ2-5|16|TRBV28|TRBD1|.
TGTGCCAGCAGTTTACGCATGGGACAGGGGGAAGAGACCCAGTACTTC
CASSLRMGQGEETQYF
>TRBJ2-3|13|TRBV28|.|.
TGTGCCAGCAGTTTTGCGGACACAGATACGCAGTATTTT
CASSFADTDTQYF
>TRBJ2-7|14|TRBV27|TRBD2|.
TGTGCCAGCAGTTCCCGGTTAGCGGGTGAGGAGCAGTACTTC
CASSSRLAGEEQYF
>TRBJ2-7|14|TRBV13|.|.
TGTGCCAGCAGCCACGACAGGTCCCCCTACGAGCAGTACTTC
CASSHDRSPYEQYF
>TRBJ2-2|13|TRBV6-5|.|.
TGTGCCAGCAGGAGCCCGAACACCGGGGAGCTGTTTTTT
CASRSPNTGELFF
>TRBJ1-1|12|TRBV7-3|.|.
TGTGCCAGCAGCGATCTGGAGGCTGAAGCTTTCTTT
CASSDLEAEAFF
>TRBJ2-3|13|TRBV5-4|.|.
TGTGCCAGCAGCAACCCCAGGGGTGATACGCAGTATTTT
CASSNPRGDTQYF
>TRBJ2-2|13|TRBV2|.|.
TGTGCCAGCAGTGATGAGCGGACCGGGGAGCTGTTTTTT
CASSDERTGELFF
>TRBJ2-7|13|TRBV6-5|TRBD1|.
TGTGCCAGCACGAGGGGGCTCACCTACGAGCAGTACTTC
CASTRGLTYEQYF
>TRBJ1-1|13|TRBV29-1|.|.
TGCAGCGTCGTGACAGAGCTCAACACTGAAGCTTTCTTT
CSVVTELNTEAFF
>TRBJ1-1|15|TRBV19|TRBD1|few
TGTGCCAGTAGTATGTGGGCAGGGGGGAACACTGAAGCTTTCTTT
CASSMWAGGNTEAFF
>TRBJ2-1|14|TRBV9|TRBD2|.
TGTGCCAGCAGCGTAGAGACCGGGAGGCATGAGCAGTTCTTC
CASSVETGRHEQFF
>TRBJ2-3|17|TRBV5-1|TRBD2|.
TGCGCCAGCAGCGGGCGCCTAGCGGGGGCCATCGGGGATACGCAGTATTTT
CASSGRLAGAIGDTQYF